One and the same sample provided the 23 T cell receptor beta chains below, sequenced in a study of early T cells in non-severe SARS-CoV-2 infection (dated by TCRdb to about 2021). The library came from 5' RACE. The instrument was a NextSeq 500. TCRdb took the public reads, trimmed them with fastp at Q25, ran MiXCR for clone calling and kept in-frame beta chains. Duplicate CDR3 protein sequences are folded into a single record with the most common DNA and genes. Here the sample has approximately 110,000 distinct CDR3 sequences; just under 15% occur a single time. The ten largest clones capture roughly a fifth of the sample. Sequenced sample: whole blood. The origin of the receptors is an adult who was a healthcare worker with PCR-confirmed SARS-CoV-2 infection or an uninfected control (not recorded which).

DNA of the CDR3: TGTGCCAGCAGTTTCGGACGGCTCACAGATACGCAGTATTTT. Its translation: CASSFGRLTDTQYF. The rearrangement links TRBV27 to TRBJ2-3; no definite D call. The CDR3 runs 14 residues. V was pared by 3 bases and J by 2 bases, with 9 bases between. Per the germline V gene, CDR1 is MNHEY and CDR2 is SMNVEV (reference sequence).

This clonotype was detected only a few times. The chain is built from TRBV5-1 and TRBJ1-5; D may be TRBD1 (5 bases). This CDR3 comprises 13 residues. Per the germline V gene, CDR1 is SGHRS and CDR2 is YFSETQ. The V end was cut by 0 bases, the J end by 7 bases, with 8 bases between. CDR3 nucleotides: TGCGCCAGCAGCTTGGAGGGGAGCCAGCCCCAGCATTTT. Protein product: CASSLEGSQPQHF.

V and J are TRBV6-4 and TRBJ2-3; D may be TRBD1 or TRBD2 (5 bases each). CDR1 is MRHNA and CDR2 is SNTAGT in the germline V gene. Trimming took 1 base from V and 3 from J, leaving 11 bases between them. The CDR3 has 15 amino acids. This CDR3 reads CASSDFGRETDTQYF. CDR3 coding DNA: TGTGCCAGCAGTGACTTTGGCAGGGAGACAGATACGCAGTATTTT.

This clonotype was seen many times. This sequence joins TRBV24-1 and TRBJ2-1; D is undetermined. The V end lost 4 bases, the J end lost 10 bases, and 7 bases lay between the germline ends. The CDR3 has 11 amino acids. CDR1 KGHDR and CDR2 SFDVKD come from the germline V gene. CDR3 nucleotides: TGTGCCACCAGTGAGGGGTTGGAGCAGTTCTTC. This encodes CATSEGLEQFF.

The V call is TRBV20-1, the J call TRBJ2-7; D unclear. Trimming left V 3 bases short and J 4 bases short, with 13 bases between. The length of the CDR3 is 13 residues. Looked up from germline, CDR1 is DFQATT and CDR2 is SNEGSKA (reference sequence). The CDR3 loop reads CSASLARGYEQYF. The CDR3 DNA reads TGCAGTGCTAGTTTGGCTAGAGGATACGAGCAGTACTTC.

DNA of the CDR3: TGTGCCAGCAGAACCGGGACTGGCTATGGCTACACCTTC. Translation: CASRTGTGYGYTF. The genes are TRBV6-6 and TRBJ1-2; a weak D match, TRBD1 (5 bases). Trimming took 6 bases from V and 4 from J, leaving 12 bases between them. Germline assignment: CDR1 MNHNY and CDR2 SVGAGI (reference sequence). The CDR3 contains 13 residues.

The chain uses TRBV30 and TRBJ2-1; D is undetermined. V lost 2 bases and J 5 bases, leaving 4 bases between the germline ends. The germline V gene has CDR1 GTSNPN and CDR2 SVGIG (reference sequence). The length of the CDR3 is 11 residues. This chain's CDR3 is CAWSLNNEQFF. The CDR3, as DNA: TGTGCCTGGAGTTTGAACAATGAGCAGTTCTTC. Filled out from reference TRBV30 and TRBJ2-1, the complete variable domain reads SQTIHQWPATLVQPVGSPLSLECTVEGTSNPNLYWYRQAAGRGLQLLFYSVGIGQISSEVPQNLSASRPQDRQFILSSKKLLLSDSGFYLCAWSLNNEQFFGPGTRLTVL.

This chain links TRBV4-2 with TRBJ2-1, with D possibly being TRBD2 (5 bases). The CDR3 is 14 amino acids. V lost 1 base to trimming and J lost 8 bases, with 12 bases between them. Germline V CDR1 and CDR2: LGHNA, YNFKEQ. CDR3 sequence: CASSQATSGDEQFF. The CDR3 nucleotides read TGTGCCAGCAGCCAAGCCACTAGTGGCGATGAGCAGTTCTTC.

This chain links TRBV30 with TRBJ2-5; D unresolved. Trimming left V 3 bases short and J 5 bases short, with 10 bases between. Looked up from germline, CDR1 is GTSNPN and CDR2 is SVGIG (reference sequence). The CDR3 contains 12 residues. In DNA, the CDR3 is TGTGCCTGGAGCCACGTGGTGGAGACCCAGTACTTC. It codes for CAWSHVVETQYF.

The V gene is TRBV12-3 or TRBV12-4, the J gene TRBJ1-6; D unclear. CDR3 length equals 15 residues. V was shortened by 6 bases and J by 2 bases, with 11 bases between the two germline ends. CDR3 bases: TGTGCCAGCAGCCTCGAAAGTCCCTATAATTCACCCCTCCACTTT. Protein product: CASSLESPYNSPLHF.

This clonotype came up many times. The chain joins TRBV5-1 to TRBJ2-1; D call uncertain. V lost 0 bases and J lost 9, with 10 bases in between. The CDR3 contains 13 residues. Germline V gene lookup returns CDR1 SGHRS and CDR2 YFSETQ. The chain's CDR3 is CASSLASAFEQFF. For the CDR3, the DNA is TGCGCCAGCAGCTTGGCCTCAGCCTTTGAGCAGTTCTTC.

In this sample, this clonotype turned up many times. The chain carries TRBV14 and TRBJ2-2; the D gene could be TRBD1 or TRBD2 (5 bases each). Germline CDR1 SGHDN, CDR2 FVKESK. The CDR3 sequence is 16 residues long. Trimming removed 3 bases from V and 6 bases from J, with 17 bases in between. CDR3 amino acids: CASSQKRGLGPGELFF. DNA for the CDR3: TGTGCCAGCAGCCAGAAACGGGGCCTGGGGCCCGGGGAGCTGTTTTTT.

The V and J genes are TRBV12-3 or TRBV12-4 and TRBJ2-2; no reliable D call. V was cut by 0 bases and J by 2 bases, with 7 bases left in between. This CDR3 comprises 15 residues. Here the CDR3 DNA reads TGTGCCAGCAGTTTAGCTGCCCGAAACACCGGGGAGCTGTTTTTT. Residues: CASSLAARNTGELFF.

The sample holds a few counts of this clonotype. This chain connects TRBV19 to TRBJ1-2; D perhaps matches TRBD1 (6 bases). Germline V gene sequence: CDR1 LNHDA, CDR2 SQIVND (reference sequence). V lost 4 bases and J 5 bases, leaving 11 bases between the germline ends. The CDR3 length is 13 residues. CDR3 coding DNA: TGTGCCAGTAGTACGGACAGTGTTTATGGCTACACCTTC. This encodes CASSTDSVYGYTF.

This clonotype was seen repeatedly, ten times or more. The V gene is TRBV2, the J gene TRBJ2-5, with TRBD1 as a possible D gene (5 bases). Deletions cut 3 bases from V and 5 bases from J, with 10 bases between. In germline, CDR1 is SNHLY, CDR2 FYNNEI. This CDR3 contains 13 residues. DNA of the CDR3: TGTGCCAGCAGTGAGTACAGGTTTGAGACCCAGTACTTC. Encoded protein: CASSEYRFETQYF.

This clonotype was seen a handful of times. This rearrangement joins TRBV18 to TRBJ1-5; possible D gene TRBD1, 5 bases. The CDR3 spans 15 residues. Germline CDR1 KGHSH, CDR2 LQKENI. Trimming shortened V by 2 bases and J by 6 bases, and 14 bases separated the two germline ends. CDR3 region: CASSPFSQGSQPQHF. CDR3 in DNA: TGTGCCAGCTCACCATTTTCGCAGGGTAGTCAGCCCCAGCATTTT. Supplemented by reference TRBV18 and TRBJ1-5, the full variable domain reads NAGVMQNPRHLVRRRGQEARLRCSPMKGHSHVYWYRQLPEEGLKFMVYLQKENIIDESGMPKERFSAEFPKEGPSILRIQQVVRGDSAAYFCASSPFSQGSQPQHFGDGTRLSIL.

The V gene is TRBV15, the J gene TRBJ2-7; 9 bases are a match to TRBD1. This CDR3 has 16 amino acids. Germline CDR1 LNHNV, CDR2 YYDKDF (reference sequence). The junction had 8 bases not matched to a gene; V was cut back by 4 bases and J by 1 base. The CDR3 DNA sequence: TGTGCCACCAGCACCCTAGCCGGGACAGGGTCCTACGAGCAGTACTTC. Residues: CATSTLAGTGSYEQYF.

A few counts support this clonotype. This chain links TRBV4-2 with TRBJ2-3, with D possibly being TRBD2 (5 bases). The germline V gene encodes CDR1 LGHNA and CDR2 YNFKEQ. V lost 1 base and J lost 5, with 10 bases in between. This CDR3 spans 14 amino acids. The CDR3 is CASSQASGIDTQYF. The CDR3 bases are TGTGCCAGCAGCCAAGCCAGCGGAATAGATACGCAGTATTTT.

This clonotype was picked up a small number of times. This chain joins TRBV7-8 and TRBJ2-5, with D possibly TRBD1 on 7 matching bases. CDR1 is SGHVS, CDR2 FQNEAQ, per germline. The CDR3 has 16 residues. Between the trimmed V and J ends, which lost 5 bases and 4 bases, there was a span of 20 bases. CDR3 sequence (DNA): TGTGCCAGCAGCATATCACTACAGGGGAGGCGAGAGACCCAGTACTTC. It yields the protein CASSISLQGRRETQYF. The full variable domain, completed using reference TRBV7-8 and TRBJ2-5, is GAGVSQSPRYKVAKRGQDVALRCDPISGHVSLFWYQQALGQGPEFLTYFQNEAQLDKSGLPSDRFFAERPEGSVSTLKIQRTQQEDSAVYLCASSISLQGRRETQYFGPGTRLLVL.

This clonotype was seen ten or more times. The J gene is TRBJ2-3, the V gene TRBV18, with D possibly being TRBD2 (6 bases). The CDR3 has 18 residues. CDR1 and CDR2 (germline): KGHSH, LQKENI. The V end was cut by 0 bases, the J end by 1 base, with 17 bases between. The CDR3 here is CASSPPSYSGYRTDTQYF. The CDR3 DNA reads TGTGCCAGCTCACCACCGTCCTATAGCGGTTACCGCACAGATACGCAGTATTTT. The full variable domain, rest sourced from reference TRBV18 and TRBJ2-3, is NAGVMQNPRHLVRRRGQEARLRCSPMKGHSHVYWYRQLPEEGLKFMVYLQKENIIDESGMPKERFSAEFPKEGPSILRIQQVVRGDSAAYFCASSPPSYSGYRTDTQYFGPGTRLTVL.

In this sample, this clonotype turned up a few times. The chain is built from TRBV20-1 and TRBJ2-7; TRBD2 is a possible D gene (6 bases). Germline loops: CDR1 DFQATT, CDR2 SNEGSKA (reference sequence). The V and J ends lost 5 bases and 5 bases respectively, with 19 bases between them. The CDR3 has 14 amino acids. CDR3 DNA: TGCAGTGCTTCTTCGCTATCCGGGACTCACGAGCAGTACTTC. Amino acids: CSASSLSGTHEQYF.

V and J are TRBV10-2 and TRBJ1-1; a weak D match, TRBD1 (6 bases). The length of the CDR3 is 13 residues. Trimming removed 6 bases at V and 11 bases at J, with 19 bases between. Germline-derived CDR1 and CDR2 are WSHSY and SAAADI. This CDR3 is CASRMDSASSAFF. The DNA of the CDR3 is TGCGCCAGCAGGATGGACAGTGCGAGTTCTGCTTTCTTT.

This clonotype was seen a few times. The chain has TRBV4-1 and TRBJ2-7; tentative D call: TRBD1 (5 bases). Germline CDR1 is MGHRA and CDR2 is YSYEKL. The ends were cut back, 0 bases at V and 5 bases at J, with 14 bases in the middle. The CDR3 consists of 15 residues. The CDR3 is CASSQDTRGIDEQYF. In DNA, the CDR3 is TGCGCCAGCAGCCAAGACACAAGGGGAATCGACGAGCAGTACTTC.